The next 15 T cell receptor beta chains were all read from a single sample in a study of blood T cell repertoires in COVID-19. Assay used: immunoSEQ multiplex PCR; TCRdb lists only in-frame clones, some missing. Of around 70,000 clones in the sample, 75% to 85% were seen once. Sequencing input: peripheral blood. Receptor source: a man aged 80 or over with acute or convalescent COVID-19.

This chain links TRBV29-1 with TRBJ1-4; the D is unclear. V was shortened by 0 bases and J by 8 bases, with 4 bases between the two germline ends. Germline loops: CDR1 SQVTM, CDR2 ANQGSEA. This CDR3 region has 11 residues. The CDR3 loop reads CSVEDREKLFF. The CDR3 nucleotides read TGCAGCGTTGAAGATCGGGAAAAACTGTTTTTT.

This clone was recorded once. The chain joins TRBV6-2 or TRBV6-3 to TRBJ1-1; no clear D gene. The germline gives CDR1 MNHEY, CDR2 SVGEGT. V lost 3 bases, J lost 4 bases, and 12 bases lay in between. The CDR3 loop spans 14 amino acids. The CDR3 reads CASSYRVIATEAFF. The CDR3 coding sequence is TGTGCCAGCAGTTATCGGGTGATAGCCACTGAAGCTTTCTTT.

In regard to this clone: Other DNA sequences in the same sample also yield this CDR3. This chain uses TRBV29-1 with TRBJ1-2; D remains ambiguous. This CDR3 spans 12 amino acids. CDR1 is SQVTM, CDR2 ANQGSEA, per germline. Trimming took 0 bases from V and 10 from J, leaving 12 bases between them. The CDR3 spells CSVEEWERVYTF. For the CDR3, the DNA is TGCAGCGTTGAAGAGTGGGAGCGGGTCTACACCTTC.

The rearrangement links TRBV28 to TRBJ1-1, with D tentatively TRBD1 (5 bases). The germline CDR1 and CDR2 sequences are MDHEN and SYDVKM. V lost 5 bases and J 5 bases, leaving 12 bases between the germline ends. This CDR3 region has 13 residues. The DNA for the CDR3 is TGTGCCAGCAGTCCTTTTCCAGGGACTGAAGCTTTCTTT. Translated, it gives CASSPFPGTEAFF.

The CDR3 DNA reads TGTGCCAGCAGTGAATTCGGGAACACTGAAGCTTTCTTT. It encodes CASSEFGNTEAFF. The genes are TRBV25-1 and TRBJ1-1; D is unresolved. V was shortened by 1 base and J by 1 base, with 4 bases between the two germline ends. The length of the CDR3 is 13 residues. The germline CDR1 and CDR2 sequences are MGHDK and SYGVNS.

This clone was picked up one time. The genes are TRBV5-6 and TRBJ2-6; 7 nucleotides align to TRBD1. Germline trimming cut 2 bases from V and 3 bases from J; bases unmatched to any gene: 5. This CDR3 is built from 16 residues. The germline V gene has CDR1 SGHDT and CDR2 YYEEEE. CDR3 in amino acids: CASSFLGTVGANVLTF. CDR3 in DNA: TGTGCCAGCAGCTTTCTAGGGACAGTTGGGGCCAACGTCCTGACTTTC.

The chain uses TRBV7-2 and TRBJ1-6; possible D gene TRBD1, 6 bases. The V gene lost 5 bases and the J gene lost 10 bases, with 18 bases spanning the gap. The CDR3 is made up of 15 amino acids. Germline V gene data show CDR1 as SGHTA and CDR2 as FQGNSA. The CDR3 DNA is TGTGCCAGCAGCATCAAACCAGGGGCCGGATCACCCCTCCACTTT. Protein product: CASSIKPGAGSPLHF. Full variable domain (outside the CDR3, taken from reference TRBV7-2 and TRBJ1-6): GAGVSQSPSNKVTEKGKDVELRCDPISGHTALYWYRQSLGQGLEFLIYFQGNSAPDKSGLPSDRFSAERTGGSVSTLTIQRTQQEDSAVYLCASSIKPGAGSPLHFGNGTRLTVT.

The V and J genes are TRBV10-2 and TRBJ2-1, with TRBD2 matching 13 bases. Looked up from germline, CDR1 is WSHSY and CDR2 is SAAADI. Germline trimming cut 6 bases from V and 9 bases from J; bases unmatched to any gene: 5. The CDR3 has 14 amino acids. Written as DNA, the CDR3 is TGCGCCAGCAGGGGGACTAGCGGGGTAGGTGAGCAGTTCTTC. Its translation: CASRGTSGVGEQFF.

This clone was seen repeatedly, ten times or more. The DNA for the CDR3 is TGTGCCATCAGTGAGCCAGGGTTATTTAGCTCCTACAATGAGCAGTTCTTC. This encodes CAISEPGLFSSYNEQFF. The J gene is TRBJ2-1, the V gene TRBV10-3, with D perhaps TRBD1 (5 bases). Per the germline V gene, CDR1 is ENHRY and CDR2 is SYGVKD. V gave up 2 bases and J gave up 0 bases, with 14 bases separating them. The CDR3 contains 17 residues.

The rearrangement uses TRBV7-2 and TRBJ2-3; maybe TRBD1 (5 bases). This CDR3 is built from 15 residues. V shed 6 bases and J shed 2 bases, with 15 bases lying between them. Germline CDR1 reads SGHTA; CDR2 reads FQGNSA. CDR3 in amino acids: CASSKRGGPTDTQYF. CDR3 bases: TGTGCCAGCAGTAAAAGGGGCGGCCCCACAGATACGCAGTATTTT.

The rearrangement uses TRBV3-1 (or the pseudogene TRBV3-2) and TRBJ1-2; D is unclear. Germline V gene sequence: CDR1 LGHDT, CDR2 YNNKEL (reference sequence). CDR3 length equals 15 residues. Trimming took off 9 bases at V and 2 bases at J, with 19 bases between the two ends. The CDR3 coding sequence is TGTGCCAGTTCACTAAAACCCGGTAACAACTATGGCTACACCTTC. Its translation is CASSLKPGNNYGYTF.

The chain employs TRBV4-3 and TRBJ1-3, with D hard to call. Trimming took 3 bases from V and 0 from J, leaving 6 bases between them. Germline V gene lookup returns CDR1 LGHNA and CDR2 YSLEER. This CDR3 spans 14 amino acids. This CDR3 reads CASSQTSSGNTIYF. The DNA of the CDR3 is TGCGCCAGCAGCCAGACAAGCTCTGGAAACACCATATATTTT.

The CDR3 spells CASSETFSNQPQHF. In DNA, the CDR3 is TGTGCCAGCAGTGAGACATTTAGCAATCAGCCCCAGCATTTT. The chain combines TRBV6-1 with TRBJ1-5; D not certain. The CDR3 length is 14 residues. Germline CDR1 reads MNHNS; CDR2 reads SASEGT. V was trimmed by 3 bases and J by 0 bases, leaving 6 bases between them.

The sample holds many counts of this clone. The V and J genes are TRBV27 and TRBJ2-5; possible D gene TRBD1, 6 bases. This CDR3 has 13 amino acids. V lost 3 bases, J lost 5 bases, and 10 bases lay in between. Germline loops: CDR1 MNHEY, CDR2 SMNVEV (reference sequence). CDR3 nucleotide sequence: TGTGCCAGCAGTTTGGGGGCCCGGGAGACCCAGTACTTC. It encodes CASSLGARETQYF.

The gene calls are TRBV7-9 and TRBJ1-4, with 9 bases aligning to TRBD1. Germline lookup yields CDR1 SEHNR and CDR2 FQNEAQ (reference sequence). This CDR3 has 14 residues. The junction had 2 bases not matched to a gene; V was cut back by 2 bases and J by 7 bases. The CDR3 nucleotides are TGTGCCAGCAGCTTAACAGGGGGCGCTGAAAAACTGTTTTTT. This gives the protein CASSLTGGAEKLFF.